This T cell receptor beta chain was identified in a study of cytomegalovirus exposure and HLA in healthy donors. The germline V gene has CDR1 GTSNPN and CDR2 SVGIG (reference sequence). J gave up 7 bases and V 2 bases, and 9 bases lay outside the gene matches. This CDR3 region has 15 residues. The PCR made use of 60 Vbeta and 13 Jbeta primers. Assay used: immunoSEQ multiplex PCR; TCRdb lists only in-frame clones, some missing. The sample has around 180,000 clones; around 80% are singletons. This chain links TRBV30 with TRBJ1-4, with 8 nucleotides matching TRBD1. Material: PBMCs. This receptor was identified in a woman in her 40s in good health and CMV-seronegative. CDR3 region: CAWSLLTGAGEKLFF. CDR3 in DNA: TGTGCCTGGAGTCTGTTGACAGGGGCAGGTGAAAAACTGTTTTTT.